This T cell receptor beta chain is from a study of cytomegalovirus exposure and HLA in healthy donors. Study context: Sequencing of about 200 million T cells in an earlier analysis found 100 million to 140 million unique TCR beta sequences. Findings and limits, study-wide: Earlier analysis yielded a pattern in which most TCR beta V segments were productive about 87% or about 30% of the time. Reportedly, a later analysis found an Asian-associated ancestry cluster had fewer N-insertions than the approximately 670-donor mean.

In regard to this clone: Its specificity is not known.

The PCR ran on 60 Vbeta and 13 Jbeta primers. The data were produced by immunoSEQ multiplex PCR, yet TCRdb's version contains in-frame clones alone and is incomplete. The sample has about 160,000 clones, roughly nine tenths seen once; the top ten hold over 0.8%. This CDR3 is built from 16 residues. CDR1 SGHAT and CDR2 FQNNGV come from the germline V gene. V was pared by 5 bases and J by 3 bases, with 16 bases between. The sequence was collected from a woman aged 25-40 years in good health and CMV-seronegative. Sequencing was done on a sample of PBMCs. The rearrangement links TRBV11-2 to TRBJ2-2; possibly TRBD1 for D (6 bases). CDR3 residues: CASSRTPQGDTGELFF. DNA for the CDR3: TGTGCCAGCAGCCGCACCCCACAGGGAGACACCGGGGAGCTGTTTTTT. Full variable domain (remainder filled in from reference TRBV11-2 and TRBJ2-2): EAGVAQSPRYKIIEKRQSVAFWCNPISGHATLYWYQQILGQGPKLLIQFQNNGVVDDSQLPKDRFSAERLKGVDSTLKIQPAKLEDSAVYLCASSRTPQGDTGELFFGEGSRLTVL.